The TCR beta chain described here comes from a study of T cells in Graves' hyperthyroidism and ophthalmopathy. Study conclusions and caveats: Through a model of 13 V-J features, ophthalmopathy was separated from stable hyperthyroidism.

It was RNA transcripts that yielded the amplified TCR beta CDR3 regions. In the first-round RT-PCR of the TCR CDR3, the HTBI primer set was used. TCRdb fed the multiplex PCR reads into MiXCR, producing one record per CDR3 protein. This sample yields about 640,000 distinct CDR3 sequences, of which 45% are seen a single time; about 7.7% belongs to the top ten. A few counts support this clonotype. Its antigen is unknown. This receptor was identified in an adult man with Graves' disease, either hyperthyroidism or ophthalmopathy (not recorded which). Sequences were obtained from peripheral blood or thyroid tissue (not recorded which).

Here the CDR3 reads CASSAGLHNQPQHF. The CDR3 DNA is TGTGCCAGCAGCGCGGGGCTTCACAATCAGCCCCAGCATTTT. The genes are TRBV4-2 and TRBJ1-5; D may be TRBD1 (5 bases). Germline V gene sequence: CDR1 LGHNA, CDR2 YNFKEQ. The CDR3 extends over 14 amino acids. The ends were cut back, 5 bases at V and 3 bases at J, with 11 bases in the middle.